The 15 T cell receptor beta chains given below trace back to one sample, sequenced in a study of response to subunit inactivated influenza vaccine. TCRdb re-called the RT-PCR reads through MiXCR, storing one row per CDR3 protein. The table has more than 700,000 distinct CDR3 sequences, around 20% seen once. Sequencing was performed on PBMCs from blood, taken 5 days after vaccination. The receptors stem from a man over 45 who received an inactivated influenza vaccine.

The chain joins TRBV20-1 to TRBJ2-7, with D uncertain. The CDR3 is 13 residues long. The germline V and J ends were trimmed by 5 bases and 2 bases, with 13 bases remaining between them. Germline loops: CDR1 DFQATT, CDR2 SNEGSKA (reference sequence). CDR3 protein: CSAVLVGTYEQYF. Here the CDR3 DNA reads TGCAGTGCTGTACTGGTGGGAACCTACGAGCAGTACTTC.

The V gene is TRBV6-5, the J gene TRBJ2-1, with 9 bases that match TRBD2. V shed 2 bases and J 6 bases; nucleotides not matched to a gene: 5. The germline V gene has CDR1 MNHEY and CDR2 SVGAGI. The CDR3 is 15 residues long. This CDR3 reads CASSYAGGPFNEQFF. The CDR3 nucleotides read TGTGCCAGCAGTTACGCGGGAGGGCCGTTCAATGAGCAGTTCTTC.

CDR3 region: CASSPAGFAGEQYF. CDR3 in DNA: TGTGCCAGCAGCCCTGCTGGGTTTGCGGGCGAGCAGTACTTC. The chain joins TRBV7-8 to TRBJ2-7; TRBD2 might be the D (5 bases). Germline loops: CDR1 SGHVS, CDR2 FQNEAQ. V lost 5 bases and J 6 bases, leaving 17 bases between the germline ends. CDR3 length equals 14 residues.

This clonotype was seen only once. The genes are TRBV10-3 and TRBJ2-7; 9 positions agree with TRBD1. Per germline, CDR1 ENHRY and CDR2 SYGVKD. This CDR3 has 13 amino acids. The V segment lost 10 bases and the J segment 2 bases; nucleotides outside the gene matches: 6. CDR3 in amino acids: CATTGTGPYEQYF. The DNA for the CDR3 is TGTGCCACCACCGGGACAGGGCCCTACGAGCAGTACTTC.

The chain couples TRBV3-1 to TRBJ2-1; no clear D. The CDR3 consists of 14 residues. V was clipped by 2 bases and J by 8 bases, with 13 bases between them. Per germline, CDR1 LGHDT and CDR2 YNNKEL (reference sequence). The CDR3 protein is CASSQRAGLDEQFF. The CDR3 region has the DNA TGTGCCAGCAGCCAAAGAGCAGGCCTAGATGAGCAGTTCTTC.

This clonotype has only a few counts. The rearrangement joins TRBV5-6 to TRBJ1-5; 9 bases agree with TRBD1. The length of the CDR3 is 15 residues. The V gene's germline CDR1 is SGHDT and CDR2 YYEEEE. Trimming removed 3 bases from V and 4 bases from J; junction bases left unmatched: 5. CDR3 nucleotide sequence: TGTGCCAGCAGCTCCTGGGACAGGGTTAATCAGCCCCAGCATTTT. Protein: CASSSWDRVNQPQHF.

The chain carries TRBV7-6 and TRBJ2-7; D is undetermined. The germline gives CDR1 SGHVS, CDR2 FNYEAQ. V lost 5 bases, J lost 5 bases, and 10 bases lay in between. The CDR3 is 12 residues long. DNA of the CDR3: TGTGCCAGCAGCGGTGGCGCCGACGAGCAGTACTTC. It translates to CASSGGADEQYF.

This clonotype was observed a few times. The chain combines TRBV10-3 with TRBJ2-1, with TRBD2 identical over 11 bases. CDR3 length equals 17 residues. Germline V lookup: CDR1 ENHRY, CDR2 SYGVKD. Unmatched junction bases numbered 10, after V lost 3 bases and J lost 6 bases. CDR3 bases: TGTGCCATCAGTGATGGACTAGCGGGTTCGGGCGGCAATGAGCAGTTCTTC. Amino acid sequence: CAISDGLAGSGGNEQFF.

This clonotype came up a few times. The genes are TRBV24-1 and TRBJ2-3, with unresolved D. With 9 bases removed from V and 4 bases from J, the gap between germline ends came to 7 bases. The germline CDR1 and CDR2 sequences are KGHDR and SFDVKD. The CDR3 extends over 11 amino acids. For the CDR3, the DNA is TGTGCCACCCGTTACGCAGATACGCAGTATTTT. Translation gives CATRYADTQYF.

This clonotype was seen more than once but under ten times. The chain links TRBV5-6 to TRBJ1-2, with 8 bases fitting TRBD1. The V segment lost 2 bases and the J segment 4 bases; nucleotides outside the gene matches: 4. CDR3 size: 14 residues. Germline assignment: CDR1 SGHDT and CDR2 YYEEEE. The CDR3 DNA is TGTGCCAGCAGCTTCTTGGACAGGGTCTATGGCTACACCTTC. This sequence encodes CASSFLDRVYGYTF. The variable domain in full, completed from reference TRBV5-6 and TRBJ1-2, reads DAGVTQSPTHLIKTRGQQVTLRCSPKSGHDTVSWYQQALGQGPQFIFQYYEEEERQRGNFPDRFSGHQFPNYSSELNVNALLLGDSALYLCASSFLDRVYGYTFGSGTRLTVV.

This chain connects TRBV28 to TRBJ2-1; D is possibly TRBD2 (5 bases). V gave up 2 bases and J gave up 4 bases, with 12 bases separating them. The CDR3 is made up of 15 amino acids. From germline, CDR1 is MDHEN and CDR2 SYDVKM. The CDR3 protein is CASSLILEGYNEQFF. The CDR3 coding sequence is TGTGCCAGCAGTTTAATTCTCGAGGGATACAATGAGCAGTTCTTC. The full variable domain, rest sourced from reference TRBV28 and TRBJ2-1, is DVKVTQSSRYLVKRTGEKVFLECVQDMDHENMFWYRQDPGLGLRLIYFSYDVKMKEKGDIPEGYSVSREKKERFSLILESASTNQTSMYLCASSLILEGYNEQFFGPGTRLTVL.

The sample holds a few counts of this clonotype. The genes are TRBV4-1 and TRBJ1-4, with D hard to call. In germline, CDR1 is MGHRA, CDR2 YSYEKL. The CDR3 has 13 residues. The V gene lost 5 bases and the J gene lost 4 bases, with 8 bases spanning the gap. CDR3 DNA sequence: TGCGCCAGCAGCGCGACCCTTAATGAAAAACTGTTTTTT. This gives the protein CASSATLNEKLFF.

The rearrangement uses TRBV18 and TRBJ2-7, with D unclear. Germline V gene data show CDR1 as KGHSH and CDR2 as LQKENI. The CDR3 is 13 residues long. The ends were cut back, 3 bases at V and 2 bases at J, with 8 bases in the middle. The CDR3 sequence: CASSPADTYEQYF. For the CDR3, the DNA is TGTGCCAGCTCACCCGCGGATACCTACGAGCAGTACTTC.

This clonotype was detected only a few times. The chain is built from TRBV6-5 and TRBJ1-1, with 7 bases aligning to TRBD1. This CDR3 comprises 14 residues. The J segment lost 11 bases and the V segment lost 2 bases, leaving 11 bases of the junction unmatched. Germline loops: CDR1 MNHEY, CDR2 SVGAGI. The DNA of the CDR3 is TGTGCCAGCAGTTACGGAGGGGGCAAGGGGAGGGCTTTCTTT. Translation: CASSYGGGKGRAFF.

This clonotype was detected only a few times. The rearrangement links TRBV28 to TRBJ2-7, with no clear D. The length of the CDR3 is 15 residues. Germline lookup yields CDR1 MDHEN and CDR2 SYDVKM. V lost 5 bases and J 1 base, leaving 15 bases between the germline ends. The DNA of the CDR3 is TGTGCCAGCAGTCCCATGGGTGCACCTTCCTACGAGCAGTACTTC. Amino acid sequence: CASSPMGAPSYEQYF.